This TCR beta chain was sequenced during a study of shared clonotypes between healthy human individuals. Turning to the study itself: CD4 naive and memory got three plates each, CD8 naive two, CD8 memory one.

Study results and limitations: It was the few donors that limited the genetic and exposure-history diversity represented. Rarefaction curves obtained for sorted subsets showed sequencing incomplete despite large depth.

Germline CDR1 is SQVTM and CDR2 is ANQGSEA. The CDR3 spans 13 residues. V lost 6 bases to trimming and J lost 8 bases; unmatched junction nucleotides: 8. As concerns this clone: The antigen is undetermined.

Several immunoSEQ plates received, in even portions, the genomic DNA of each subset. Assay: immunoSEQ multiplex PCR; the TCRdb copy retains only in-frame clones and omits some. The table lists some 1.5 million clones, roughly 95% of them singletons, with more than 0.9% in the top ten. The J gene is TRBJ2-1, the V gene TRBV29-1; 9 nucleotides agree with TRBD1. The sequence was collected from a man younger than 45 in good health. The sequencing sample was made of naive CD4+ T cells sorted from blood. Indicated subset: CD45RA+ positively selected. CDR3 protein: CSVLRDRVDEQFF. DNA for the CDR3: TGCAGCGTGCTGCGGGACAGGGTCGATGAGCAGTTCTTC.